This T cell receptor (beta chain) was sequenced during a study of blood T cell repertoires in COVID-19. Study information: COVID-19 samples collected from the United States, Italy and Spain covered acute and convalescent phases.

Per the original methods: How many nucleated cells were present was estimated from reference gene primer amplification. Profiled with immunoSEQ multiplex PCR; TCRdb holds only in-frame clones, not every one. The V and J calls and the clone size are those of that table, but D and trimming were determined from the DNA. Among tens of thousands of clones listed, about 74% were seen once. V was cut by 4 bases and J by 9 bases, with 13 bases left in between. Germline V gene sequence: CDR1 SQVTM, CDR2 ANQGSEA. The CDR3 loop spans 13 amino acids. The chain joins TRBV29-1 to TRBJ1-6; no definite D call. The TCR was taken from a man between 65 and 85 years old with COVID-19, enrolled during active disease. The sequencing input was peripheral blood. Here the CDR3 DNA reads TGCAGCGTTGTCCCGGGTGAGGGTTCACCCCTCCACTTT. Protein sequence: CSVVPGEGSPLHF.